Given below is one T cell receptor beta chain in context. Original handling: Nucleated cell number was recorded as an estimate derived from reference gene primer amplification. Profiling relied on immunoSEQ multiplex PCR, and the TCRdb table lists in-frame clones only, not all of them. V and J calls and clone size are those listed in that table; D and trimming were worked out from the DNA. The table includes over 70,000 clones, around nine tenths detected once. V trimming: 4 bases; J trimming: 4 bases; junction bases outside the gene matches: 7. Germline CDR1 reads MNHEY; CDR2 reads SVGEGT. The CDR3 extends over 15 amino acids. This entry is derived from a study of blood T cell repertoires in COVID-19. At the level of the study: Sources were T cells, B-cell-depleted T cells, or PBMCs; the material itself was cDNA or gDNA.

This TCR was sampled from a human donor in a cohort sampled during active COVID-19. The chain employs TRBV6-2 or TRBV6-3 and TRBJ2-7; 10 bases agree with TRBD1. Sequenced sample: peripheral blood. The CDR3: CASSSLRQGAYEQYF. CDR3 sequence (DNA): TGTGCCAGCAGTTCCTTAAGACAGGGGGCGTACGAGCAGTACTTC.